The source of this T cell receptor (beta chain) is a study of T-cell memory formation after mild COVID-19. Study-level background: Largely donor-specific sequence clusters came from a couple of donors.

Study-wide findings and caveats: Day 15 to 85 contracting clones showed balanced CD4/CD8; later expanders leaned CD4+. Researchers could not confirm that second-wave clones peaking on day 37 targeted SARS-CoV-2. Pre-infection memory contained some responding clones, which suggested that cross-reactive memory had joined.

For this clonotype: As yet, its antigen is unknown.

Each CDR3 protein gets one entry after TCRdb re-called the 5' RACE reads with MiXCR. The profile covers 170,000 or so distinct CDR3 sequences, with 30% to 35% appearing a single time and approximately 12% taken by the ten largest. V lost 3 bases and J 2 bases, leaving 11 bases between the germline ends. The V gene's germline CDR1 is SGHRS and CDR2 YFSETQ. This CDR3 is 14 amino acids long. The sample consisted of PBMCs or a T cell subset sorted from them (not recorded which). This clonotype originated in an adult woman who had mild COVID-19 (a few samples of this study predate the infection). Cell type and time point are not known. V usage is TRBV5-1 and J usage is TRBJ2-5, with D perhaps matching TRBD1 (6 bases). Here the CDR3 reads CASSWTVEQETQYF. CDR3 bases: TGCGCCAGCAGCTGGACAGTGGAACAAGAGACCCAGTACTTC.